Listed here are 26 T cell receptor beta chains from one sample, sequenced in a study of blood T cell repertoires in COVID-19. Using immunoSEQ multiplex PCR, the repertoire was profiled, and TCRdb retains in-frame clones only, with some absent. The sample consists of 250,000 to 400,000 clones, more than 70% of them appearing once. Sequenced: peripheral blood. These receptors were collected from a woman aged 25-40 years with COVID-19, enrolled during active disease.

The chain has TRBV11-2 and TRBJ2-7; no firm D call. The CDR3 consists of 12 residues. V dropped 1 base and J dropped 7 bases, with 8 bases sitting between them. CDR1 and CDR2 (germline): SGHAT, FQNNGV. This chain's CDR3 is CASSLGLEEQYF. The CDR3 region has the DNA TGTGCCAGCAGCTTAGGTTTAGAAGAGCAGTACTTC.

This clone is a singleton in its sample. This chain uses TRBV6-2 or TRBV6-3 with TRBJ2-7; 8 nucleotides agree with TRBD1. Germline V lookup: CDR1 MNHEY, CDR2 SVGEGT. V trimming: 6 bases; J trimming: 5 bases; junction bases outside the gene matches: 9. CDR3 length: 14 amino acids. CDR3 nucleotide sequence: TGTGCCAGCAGCGAGACGACAGGGGTCAACGAGCAGTACTTC. Amino acid sequence: CASSETTGVNEQYF.

This chain uses TRBV2 with TRBJ2-3; 7 bases match TRBD2. Germline lookup yields CDR1 SNHLY and CDR2 FYNNEI. Trimming cost V 6 bases and J 6 bases; bases outside gene matches: 9. The CDR3 covers 14 residues. The CDR3 coding sequence is TGTGCCAGCAGCGCCGCGGGGGTTGGGGATACGCAGTATTTT. It is translated as CASSAAGVGDTQYF.

The gene calls are TRBV11-3 and TRBJ2-7, with TRBD2 matching over 8 bases. The CDR3 loop spans 15 amino acids. The germline CDR1 and CDR2 sequences are SGHNT and YENEEA. V dropped 4 bases and J dropped 3; count of bases not matched to a gene: 8. CDR3 sequence (DNA): TGTGCCAGCAGCTCGCACGGGGGGGAAGTCTACGAGCAGTACTTC. It yields the protein CASSSHGGEVYEQYF.

This clone has only a few counts. The chain uses TRBV24-1 and TRBJ1-6, with TRBD1 matching 7 bases. V was pared by 9 bases and J by 7 bases, with 8 bases of the junction left unmatched. CDR1 and CDR2 (germline): KGHDR, SFDVKD. The CDR3 totals 14 residues. The CDR3 sequence is CATFPGQNNSPLHF. The CDR3 DNA reads as TGTGCCACCTTTCCGGGACAGAACAATTCACCCCTCCACTTT.

The chain uses TRBV5-4 and TRBJ2-1; D not certain. V lost 4 bases and J 5 bases, leaving 7 bases between the germline ends. The CDR3 extends over 12 amino acids. The germline gives CDR1 SGHNT, CDR2 YYREEE (reference sequence). The CDR3 spells CASSRDNNEQFF. For the CDR3, the DNA is TGTGCCAGCAGCCGAGACAACAATGAGCAGTTCTTC. The variable domain in full, completed from reference TRBV5-4 and TRBJ2-1, reads ETGVTQSPTHLIKTRGQQVTLRCSSQSGHNTVSWYQQALGQGPQFIFQYYREEENGRGNFPPRFSGLQFPNYSSELNVNALELDDSALYLCASSRDNNEQFFGPGTRLTVL.

This rearrangement joins TRBV19 to TRBJ2-2, with 9 bases aligning to TRBD2. The trim removed 3 bases at V and 6 bases at J, leaving 11 bases unmatched. CDR3 length: 17 residues. CDR1 is LNHDA and CDR2 is SQIVND in the germline V gene (reference sequence). The CDR3 reads CASSIRVGTSRAGELFF. CDR3 DNA sequence: TGTGCCAGTAGTATCAGGGTGGGGACTAGCAGGGCCGGGGAGCTGTTTTTT.

The chain is built from TRBV4-2 and TRBJ1-1; no definite D call. V lost 0 bases and J lost 1, with 9 bases in between. This CDR3 contains 15 residues. Germline values: CDR1 LGHNA, CDR2 YNFKEQ. Here the CDR3 reads CASSQEYSENTEAFF. CDR3 nucleotide sequence: TGTGCCAGCAGCCAAGAGTACAGTGAGAACACTGAAGCTTTCTTT.

The chain employs TRBV2 and TRBJ1-2; D might be TRBD1 (6 bases). Looked up from germline, CDR1 is SNHLY and CDR2 is FYNNEI. The CDR3 totals 13 residues. Trimming cost V 10 bases and J 4 bases, with 16 bases left between them. CDR3: CAKGGQGAYGYTF. The CDR3 region has the DNA TGTGCCAAGGGGGGGCAGGGAGCCTATGGCTACACCTTC.

V and J are TRBV7-2 and TRBJ2-5; TRBD2 matches 8 bases. With V trimmed by 5 bases and J by 6 bases, 5 bases remained unmatched. Germline V gene data show CDR1 as SGHTA and CDR2 as FQGNSA. The CDR3 covers 13 residues. The CDR3 spells CASSRGGPKTQYF. DNA of the CDR3: TGTGCCAGCAGCCGCGGGGGGCCAAAGACCCAGTACTTC. Supplemented by reference TRBV7-2 and TRBJ2-5, the full variable domain reads GAGVSQSPSNKVTEKGKDVELRCDPISGHTALYWYRQSLGQGLEFLIYFQGNSAPDKSGLPSDRFSAERTGGSVSTLTIQRTQQEDSAVYLCASSRGGPKTQYFGPGTRLLVL.

This clone was observed a single time. The chain joins TRBV7-9 to TRBJ1-2; unclear D gene. CDR3 size: 13 residues. V lost 0 bases and J 5 bases, leaving 7 bases between the germline ends. CDR1 is SEHNR and CDR2 is FQNEAQ in the germline V gene (reference sequence). The CDR3 region is CASSLARQYGYTF. The CDR3 DNA follows: TGTGCCAGCAGCTTAGCCAGGCAGTATGGCTACACCTTC.

The chain combines TRBV7-9 with TRBJ2-5; a possible D gene is TRBD1 (5 bases). The CDR3 extends over 16 amino acids. V was pared by 4 bases and J by 1 base, with 16 bases between. Per the germline V gene, CDR1 is SEHNR and CDR2 is FQNEAQ (reference sequence). The DNA for the CDR3 is TGTGCCAGCAGCTGGGGCCGTGGATCTTTCCAAGAGACCCAGTACTTC. This translates into CASSWGRGSFQETQYF.

The chain joins TRBV3-1 (or the pseudogene TRBV3-2) to TRBJ2-7, with TRBD2 identical over 8 bases. The CDR3 runs 14 residues. The germline CDR1 and CDR2 sequences are LGHDT and YNNKEL (reference sequence). Losses at the gene ends were 5 bases for V and 2 bases for J; bases not matched to a gene: 5. For the CDR3, the DNA is TGTGCCAGCAGCGCGGGACTAGGTGCCTACGAGCAGTACGTC. It is translated as CASSAGLGAYEQYV.

V usage is TRBV30 and J usage is TRBJ1-1, with unresolved D. The V gene's germline CDR1 is GTSNPN and CDR2 SVGIG (reference sequence). V dropped 2 bases and J dropped 0 bases, with 13 bases sitting between them. The CDR3 loop spans 15 amino acids. Written as DNA, the CDR3 is TGTGCCTGGAGTACACTCGGGTATATGAACACTGAAGCTTTCTTT. It codes for CAWSTLGYMNTEAFF.

This chain joins TRBV5-1 and TRBJ2-3; tentatively, D is TRBD2 (6 bases). Germline V gene data show CDR1 as SGHRS and CDR2 as YFSETQ. Trimming shortened V by 0 bases and J by 2 bases, and 7 bases separated the two germline ends. This CDR3 is 14 amino acids long. The DNA of the CDR3 is TGCGCCAGCAGCTTGGCACTAGCCACAGATACGCAGTATTTT. Encoded protein: CASSLALATDTQYF.

This clone was counted a few times. The germline gene is not matched at one end of the junction; a read error may be the cause. The chain recombines TRBV14 with TRBJ1-2, with TRBD1 matching over 7 bases. The CDR3 is made up of 13 amino acids. Per the germline V gene, CDR1 is SGHDN and CDR2 is FVKESK. CDR3 sequence (DNA): TGTGCCAGCAGGCAAGGGGGCGCTTGGGGCTACACCTTC. It encodes CASRQGGAWGYTF. The complete variable domain, with remaining parts taken from reference TRBV14 and TRBJ1-2, reads EAGVTQFPSHSVIEKGQTVTLRCDPISGHDNLYWYRRVMGKEIKFLLHFVKESKQDESGMPNNRFLAERTGGTYSTLKVQPAELEDSGVYFCASRQGGAWGYTFGSGTRLTVV.

The chain employs TRBV7-9 and TRBJ1-5; weak D call: TRBD1 (5 bases). CDR1 and CDR2 (germline): SEHNR, FQNEAQ (reference sequence). CDR3 length equals 14 residues. V was clipped by 4 bases and J by 5 bases, with 12 bases between them. As DNA, the CDR3 is TGTGCCAGCAGCTCACTAACCAGGGATCAGCCCCAGCATTTT. This encodes CASSSLTRDQPQHF.

In its sample, this clone was seen once. The chain is built from TRBV28 and TRBJ1-5; weak D call: TRBD1 (6 bases). Germline loops: CDR1 MDHEN, CDR2 SYDVKM. This CDR3 comprises 16 residues. V lost 3 bases to trimming and J lost 1 base, with 13 bases between them. As DNA, the CDR3 is TGTGCCAGCAGTTTCCAGGGGAAGGGGAGCAATCAGCCCCAGCATTTT. Protein product: CASSFQGKGSNQPQHF.

J is TRBJ1-1 and V is TRBV19, with unresolved D. Per the germline V gene, CDR1 is LNHDA and CDR2 is SQIVND (reference sequence). CDR3 length equals 14 residues. V was cut by 7 bases and J by 1 base, with 13 bases left in between. Written as DNA, the CDR3 is TGTGCCAGTACGGTTTTTGCCGGGAACACTGAAGCTTTCTTT. As protein: CASTVFAGNTEAFF. The full variable domain, in which reference TRBV19 and TRBJ1-1 provide the parts outside the CDR3, is DGGITQSPKYLFRKEGQNVTLSCEQNLNHDAMYWYRQDPGQGLRLIYYSQIVNDFQKGDIAEGYSVSREKKESFPLTVTSAQKNPTAFYLCASTVFAGNTEAFFGQGTRLTVV.

J is TRBJ1-1 and V is TRBV11-2, with 7 bases fitting TRBD1. V dropped 5 bases and J dropped 7; count of bases not matched to a gene: 13. Germline CDR1 SGHAT, CDR2 FQNNGV. This CDR3 has 15 residues. The CDR3 sequence: CASSPIRQGPFEAFF. In DNA, the CDR3 is TGTGCCAGCAGCCCGATACGACAGGGCCCCTTTGAAGCTTTCTTT.

V gene TRBV9 combines with J gene TRBJ1-5; D remains unclear. CDR3 length equals 14 residues. CDR1 is SGDLS, CDR2 YYNGEE, per germline. V dropped 0 bases and J dropped 2 bases, with 6 bases sitting between them. CDR3 amino acids: CASSVVIRNQPQHF. CDR3 sequence (DNA): TGTGCCAGCAGCGTAGTTATTCGCAATCAGCCCCAGCATTTT.

The V call is TRBV7-8, the J call TRBJ2-3; 9 nucleotides align to TRBD2. V was pared by 1 base and J by 6 bases, with 11 bases of the junction left unmatched. Germline V CDR1 and CDR2: SGHVS, FQNEAQ. The CDR3 extends over 17 amino acids. For the CDR3, the DNA is TGTGCCAGCAGCTTAGACCAGCTAGCGGGGCCATGGGATACGCAGTATTTT. Protein product: CASSLDQLAGPWDTQYF.

The chain has TRBV7-9 and TRBJ2-2; TRBD1 matches 12 bases. This CDR3 has 15 residues. Trimming cost V 5 bases and J 5 bases; bases outside gene matches: 3. Germline V gene sequence: CDR1 SEHNR, CDR2 FQNEAQ (reference sequence). The chain's CDR3 is CASSPGQGATGELFF. The CDR3 nucleotides read TGTGCCAGCAGCCCGGGACAGGGGGCAACCGGGGAGCTGTTTTTT.

The V and J genes are TRBV11-3 and TRBJ1-1; D remains ambiguous. The CDR3 is 15 residues long. Germline loops: CDR1 SGHNT, CDR2 YENEEA. V dropped 1 base and J dropped 1 base, with 10 bases sitting between them. CDR3 residues: CASSLALRGNTEAFF. For the CDR3, the DNA is TGTGCCAGCAGCTTAGCCCTCCGAGGGAACACTGAAGCTTTCTTT.

V is TRBV19 and J is TRBJ1-1; 10 bases are shared with TRBD1. The length of the CDR3 is 16 residues. V was pared by 7 bases and J by 1 base, with 9 bases of the junction left unmatched. From germline, CDR1 is LNHDA and CDR2 SQIVND (reference sequence). The CDR3 is CASINPGQGTNTEAFF. DNA for the CDR3: TGTGCCAGTATCAATCCGGGACAGGGGACGAACACTGAAGCTTTCTTT.

The chain joins TRBV3-1 (or the pseudogene TRBV3-2) to TRBJ2-6; D uncertain. The CDR3 is 15 residues long. CDR1 is LGHDT, CDR2 YNNKEL, per germline (reference sequence). The germline V and J ends were trimmed by 6 bases and 1 base, with 10 bases remaining between them. CDR3 DNA: TGTGCCAGCAGGAACCTGCGGTCTGGGGCCAACGTCCTGACTTTC. Protein: CASRNLRSGANVLTF.